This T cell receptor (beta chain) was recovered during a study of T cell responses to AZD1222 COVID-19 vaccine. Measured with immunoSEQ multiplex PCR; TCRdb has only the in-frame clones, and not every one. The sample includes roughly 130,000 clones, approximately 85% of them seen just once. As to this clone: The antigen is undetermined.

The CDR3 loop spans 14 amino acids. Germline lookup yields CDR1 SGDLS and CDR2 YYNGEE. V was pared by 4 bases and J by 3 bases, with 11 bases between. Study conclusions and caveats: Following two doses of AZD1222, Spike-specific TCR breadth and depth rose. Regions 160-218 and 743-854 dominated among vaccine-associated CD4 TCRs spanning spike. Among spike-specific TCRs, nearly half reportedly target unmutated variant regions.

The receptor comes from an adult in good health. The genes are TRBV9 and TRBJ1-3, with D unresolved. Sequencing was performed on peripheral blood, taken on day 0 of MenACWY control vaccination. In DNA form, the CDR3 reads TGTGCCAGCAGCATAAACCTCAGTGGAAACACCATATATTTT. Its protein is CASSINLSGNTIYF.